This T cell receptor (beta chain) was identified in a study of Ad26.COV2.S vaccination and SARS-CoV-2 variants. Background on the study: The trial was COV1001 and the donor's arm was Ad26.COV2.S.

Treatment: roughly 18 received Ad26.COV2.S at low or high dose, single or two shots; roughly five received placebo; per-sample allocation not given. Specimens were obtained on day 63 following the first vaccine or placebo injection. V lost 1 base and J 1 base, leaving 10 bases between the germline ends. Germline V gives CDR1 KGHSH, CDR2 LQKENI. The CDR3 runs 15 residues. This table comes from immunoSEQ multiplex PCR, and its TCRdb copy is limited to in-frame clones, with some not included. The sample holds under 250,000 clones, around 85% seen once. The sequence was obtained from a person between 18 and 65 years old who received the Ad26.COV2.S COVID-19 vaccine or a placebo. J is TRBJ2-5 and V is TRBV18; no firm D call. This sample comprised peripheral blood, obtained in a trial of Ad26.COV2.S vaccine versus placebo. CDR3 protein: CASSPLVGPQETQYF. The CDR3 nucleotides are TGTGCCAGCTCACCACTAGTAGGCCCCCAAGAGACCCAGTACTTC.